Listed here are 3 T cell receptor beta chains from one sample, sequenced in a study of shared clonotypes between healthy human individuals. The table came from immunoSEQ multiplex PCR; TCRdb's copy has only in-frame clones and leaves some out. The sample lists 400,000 or so clones, 95% to 97% occurring once. Sequencing was performed on memory CD8+ T cells sorted from blood. Described subset: CD45RO+ cells pooled with CCR7-negative TemRA cells. The source of these receptors is a man between 25 and 39 years old in good health.

J is TRBJ2-5 and V is TRBV29-1; perhaps TRBD1 as D (7 bases). Germline CDR1 and CDR2: SQVTM and ANQGSEA. The CDR3 has 13 amino acids. The germline V and J ends were trimmed by 6 bases and 4 bases, with 15 bases remaining between them. This CDR3 reads CSVRRGRSETQYF. The CDR3 region has the DNA TGCAGCGTCCGCAGGGGGAGGTCAGAGACCCAGTACTTC. The whole variable domain, filled in from reference TRBV29-1 and TRBJ2-5, reads SAVISQKPSRDICQRGTSLTIQCQVDSQVTMMFWYRQQPGQSLTLIATANQGSEATYESGFVIDKFPISRPNLTFSTLTVSNMSPEDSSIYLCSVRRGRSETQYFGPGTRLLVL.

In nucleotides, the CDR3 is TGTGCCAGCGGTAGGGATCGGAGCGAGCAGTACTTC. Translation: CASGRDRSEQYF. The rearrangement links TRBV9 to TRBJ2-7; D is uncertain. Germline-derived CDR1 and CDR2 are SGDLS and YYNGEE. V was cut by 7 bases and J by 6 bases, with 14 bases left in between. CDR3 size: 12 residues. Looking up the rest from reference TRBV9 and TRBJ2-7 gives the full variable domain: DSGVTQTPKHLITATGQRVTLRCSPRSGDLSVYWYQQSLDQGLQFLIQYYNGEERAKGNILERFSAQQFPDLHSELNLSSLELGDSALYFCASGRDRSEQYFGPGTRLTVT.

The V call is TRBV19, the J call TRBJ2-3; a possible D gene is TRBD2 (5 bases). Germline assignment: CDR1 LNHDA and CDR2 SQIVND (reference sequence). Trimming took off 7 bases at V and 3 bases at J, with 14 bases between the two ends. There are 14 residues in the CDR3. Here the CDR3 reads CASNRGLITDTQYF. The CDR3, as DNA: TGTGCCAGTAATCGGGGATTGATAACAGATACGCAGTATTTT.